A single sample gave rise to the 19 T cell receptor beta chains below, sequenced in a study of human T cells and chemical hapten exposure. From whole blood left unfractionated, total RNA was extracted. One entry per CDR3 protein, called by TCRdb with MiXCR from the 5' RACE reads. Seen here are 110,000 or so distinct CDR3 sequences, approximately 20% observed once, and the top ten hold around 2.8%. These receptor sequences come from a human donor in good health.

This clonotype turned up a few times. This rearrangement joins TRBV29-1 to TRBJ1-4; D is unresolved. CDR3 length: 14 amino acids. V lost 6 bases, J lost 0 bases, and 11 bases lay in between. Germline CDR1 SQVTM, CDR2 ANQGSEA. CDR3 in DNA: TGCAGCGTCGCGCGGATTGCAACTAATGAAAAACTGTTTTTT. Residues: CSVARIATNEKLFF.

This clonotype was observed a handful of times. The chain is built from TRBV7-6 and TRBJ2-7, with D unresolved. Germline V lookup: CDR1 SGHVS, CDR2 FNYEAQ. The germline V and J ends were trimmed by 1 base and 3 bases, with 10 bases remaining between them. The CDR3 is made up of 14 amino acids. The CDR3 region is CASSLVPVDYEQYF. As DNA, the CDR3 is TGTGCCAGCAGCTTAGTTCCGGTAGACTACGAGCAGTACTTC.

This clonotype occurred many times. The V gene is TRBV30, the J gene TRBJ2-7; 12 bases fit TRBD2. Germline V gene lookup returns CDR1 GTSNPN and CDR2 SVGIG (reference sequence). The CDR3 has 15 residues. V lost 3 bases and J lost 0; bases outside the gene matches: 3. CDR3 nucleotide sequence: TGTGCCTGGAGCCCGGGACTAGCGGGCTCCTACGAGCAGTACTTC. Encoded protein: CAWSPGLAGSYEQYF.

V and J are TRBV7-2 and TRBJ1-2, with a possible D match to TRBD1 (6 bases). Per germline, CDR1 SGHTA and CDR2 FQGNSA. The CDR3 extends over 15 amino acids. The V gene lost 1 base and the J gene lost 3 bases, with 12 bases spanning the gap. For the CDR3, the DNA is TGTGCCAGCAGCTTAGATCGGTCAGGGGACTATGGCTACACCTTC. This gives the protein CASSLDRSGDYGYTF.

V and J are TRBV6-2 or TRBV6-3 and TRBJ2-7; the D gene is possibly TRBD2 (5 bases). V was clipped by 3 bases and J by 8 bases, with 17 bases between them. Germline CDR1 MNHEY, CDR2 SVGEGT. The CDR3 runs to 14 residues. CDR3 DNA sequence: TGTGCCAGCAGTTATGTGGATAAGAGAGGGAAGCAGTACTTC. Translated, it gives CASSYVDKRGKQYF.

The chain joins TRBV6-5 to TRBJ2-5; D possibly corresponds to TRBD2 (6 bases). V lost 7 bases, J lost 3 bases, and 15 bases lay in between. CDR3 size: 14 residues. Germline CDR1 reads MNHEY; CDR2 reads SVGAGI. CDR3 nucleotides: TGTGCCAGCACCCCCCCGGGACTTGAAGAGACCCAGTACTTC. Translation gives CASTPPGLEETQYF.

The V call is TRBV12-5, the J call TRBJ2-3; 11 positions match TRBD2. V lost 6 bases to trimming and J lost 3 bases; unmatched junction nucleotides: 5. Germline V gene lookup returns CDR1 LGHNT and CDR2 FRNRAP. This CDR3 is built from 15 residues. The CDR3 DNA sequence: TGTGCTAGTGGAGGGGGGACTAGCGGAACAGATACGCAGTATTTT. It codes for CASGGGTSGTDTQYF.

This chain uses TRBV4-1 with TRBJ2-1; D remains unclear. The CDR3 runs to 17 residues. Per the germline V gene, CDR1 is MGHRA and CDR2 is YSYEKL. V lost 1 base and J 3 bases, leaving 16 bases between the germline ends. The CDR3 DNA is TGCGCCAGCAGCCAAGTTGATATGGGAATGCTCTACAATGAGCAGTTCTTC. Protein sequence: CASSQVDMGMLYNEQFF.

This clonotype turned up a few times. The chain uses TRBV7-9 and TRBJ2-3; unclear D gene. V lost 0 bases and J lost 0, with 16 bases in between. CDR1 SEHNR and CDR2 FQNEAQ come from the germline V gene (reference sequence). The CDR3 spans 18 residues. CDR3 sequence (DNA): TGTGCCAGCAGCTTAGCCCCCCCCCGGGCGCGAAGCACAGATACGCAGTATTTT. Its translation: CASSLAPPRARSTDTQYF.

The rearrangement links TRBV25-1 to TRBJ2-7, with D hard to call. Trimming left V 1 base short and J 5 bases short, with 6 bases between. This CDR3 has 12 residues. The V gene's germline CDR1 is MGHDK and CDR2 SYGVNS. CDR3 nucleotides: TGTGCCAGCAGTGAATGGGCCCACGAGCAGTACTTC. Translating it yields CASSEWAHEQYF.

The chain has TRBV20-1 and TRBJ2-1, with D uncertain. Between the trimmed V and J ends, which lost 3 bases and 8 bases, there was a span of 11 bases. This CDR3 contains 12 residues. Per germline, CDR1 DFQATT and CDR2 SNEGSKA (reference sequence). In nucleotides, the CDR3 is TGCAGTGCTAGGCTATTGCGCGATGAGCAGTTCTTC. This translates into CSARLLRDEQFF.

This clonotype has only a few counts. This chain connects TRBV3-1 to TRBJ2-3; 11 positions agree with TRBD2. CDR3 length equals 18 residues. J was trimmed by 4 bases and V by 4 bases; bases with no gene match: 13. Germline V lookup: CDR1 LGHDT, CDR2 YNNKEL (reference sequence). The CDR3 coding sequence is TGTGCCAGCAGCCGAAGCCCTAGCGGGAGGATCTTCGCAGATACGCAGTATTTT. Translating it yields CASSRSPSGRIFADTQYF.

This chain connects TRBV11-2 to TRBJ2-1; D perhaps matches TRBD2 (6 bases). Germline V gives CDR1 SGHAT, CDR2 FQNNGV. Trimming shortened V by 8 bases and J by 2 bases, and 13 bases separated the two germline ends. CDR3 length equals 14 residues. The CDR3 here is CASGRDLTYNEQFF. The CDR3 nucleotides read TGTGCCAGCGGCCGGGACTTGACCTACAATGAGCAGTTCTTC.

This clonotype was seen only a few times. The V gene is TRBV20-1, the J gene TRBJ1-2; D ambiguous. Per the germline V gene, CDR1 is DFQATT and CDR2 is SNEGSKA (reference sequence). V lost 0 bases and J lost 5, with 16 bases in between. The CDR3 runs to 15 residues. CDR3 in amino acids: CSARDHGGMEYGYTF. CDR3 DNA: TGCAGTGCTAGAGATCACGGAGGGATGGAATATGGCTACACCTTC.

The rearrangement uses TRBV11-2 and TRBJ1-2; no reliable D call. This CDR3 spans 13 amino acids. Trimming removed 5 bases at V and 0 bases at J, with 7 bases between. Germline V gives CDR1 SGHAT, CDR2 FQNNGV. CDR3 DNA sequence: TGTGCCAGCAGCCCCTATACTAACTATGGCTACACCTTC. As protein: CASSPYTNYGYTF.

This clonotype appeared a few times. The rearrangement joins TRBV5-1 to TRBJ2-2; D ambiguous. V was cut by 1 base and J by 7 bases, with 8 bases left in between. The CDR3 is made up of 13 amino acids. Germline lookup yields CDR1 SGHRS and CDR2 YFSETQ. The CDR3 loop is CASSLWAHGELFF. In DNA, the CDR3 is TGCGCCAGCAGCTTGTGGGCGCACGGGGAGCTGTTTTTT. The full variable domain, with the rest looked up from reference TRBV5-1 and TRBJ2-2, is KAGVTQTPRYLIKTRGQQVTLSCSPISGHRSVSWYQQTPGQGLQFLFEYFSETQRNKGNFPGRFSGRQFSNSRSEMNVSTLELGDSALYLCASSLWAHGELFFGEGSRLTVL.

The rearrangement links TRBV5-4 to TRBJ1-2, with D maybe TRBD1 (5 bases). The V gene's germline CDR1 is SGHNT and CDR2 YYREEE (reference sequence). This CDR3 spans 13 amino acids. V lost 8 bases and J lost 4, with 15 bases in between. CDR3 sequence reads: CASNDWGSYGYTF. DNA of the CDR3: TGTGCCAGTAACGATTGGGGCAGCTATGGCTACACCTTC.

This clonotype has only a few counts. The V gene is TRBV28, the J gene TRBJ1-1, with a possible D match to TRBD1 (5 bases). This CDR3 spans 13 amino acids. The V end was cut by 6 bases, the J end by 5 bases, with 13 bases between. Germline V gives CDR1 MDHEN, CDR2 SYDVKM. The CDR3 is CASRRGGSTEAFF. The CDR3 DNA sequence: TGTGCCAGCAGAAGGGGAGGAAGTACTGAAGCTTTCTTT. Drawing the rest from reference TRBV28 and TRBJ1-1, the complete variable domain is DVKVTQSSRYLVKRTGEKVFLECVQDMDHENMFWYRQDPGLGLRLIYFSYDVKMKEKGDIPEGYSVSREKKERFSLILESASTNQTSMYLCASRRGGSTEAFFGQGTRLTVV.

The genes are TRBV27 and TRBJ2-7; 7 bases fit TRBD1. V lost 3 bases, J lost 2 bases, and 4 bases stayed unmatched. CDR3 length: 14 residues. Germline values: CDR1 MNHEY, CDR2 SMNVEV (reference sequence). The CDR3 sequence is CASSLTGWPYEQYF. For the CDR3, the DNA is TGTGCCAGCAGTTTGACAGGGTGGCCCTACGAGCAGTACTTC.